The text below deals with one TCR beta chain. What it binds is unknown. This record comes from a study of Tregs in tolerant kidney transplant recipients. On the study more broadly: The nonmyeloablative bone marrow transplants came from related graft donors, with transient mixed chimerism.

Method: immunoSEQ multiplex PCR; TCRdb's copy keeps in-frame clones and lacks some. The sample has about 110,000 clones, roughly 90% seen once; the top ten hold roughly 0.35%. V lost 3 bases and J lost 2; bases outside the gene matches: 9. The CDR3 loop spans 18 amino acids. CDR1 and CDR2 from the germline V gene are KGHSH and LQKENI. Study-wide findings and caveats: Findings come from small patient numbers and require larger validation.

The clonotype originates from a human donor who received a combined kidney and bone marrow transplant. The chain couples TRBV18 to TRBJ2-2, with 10 bases lining up with TRBD2. The material sequenced was CD4+ T cells from blood, taken before the transplant. In DNA form, the CDR3 reads TGTGCCAGCTCACCTCGGACTAGCGGTACCTCAAACACCGGGGAGCTGTTTTTT. Residues: CASSPRTSGTSNTGELFF.